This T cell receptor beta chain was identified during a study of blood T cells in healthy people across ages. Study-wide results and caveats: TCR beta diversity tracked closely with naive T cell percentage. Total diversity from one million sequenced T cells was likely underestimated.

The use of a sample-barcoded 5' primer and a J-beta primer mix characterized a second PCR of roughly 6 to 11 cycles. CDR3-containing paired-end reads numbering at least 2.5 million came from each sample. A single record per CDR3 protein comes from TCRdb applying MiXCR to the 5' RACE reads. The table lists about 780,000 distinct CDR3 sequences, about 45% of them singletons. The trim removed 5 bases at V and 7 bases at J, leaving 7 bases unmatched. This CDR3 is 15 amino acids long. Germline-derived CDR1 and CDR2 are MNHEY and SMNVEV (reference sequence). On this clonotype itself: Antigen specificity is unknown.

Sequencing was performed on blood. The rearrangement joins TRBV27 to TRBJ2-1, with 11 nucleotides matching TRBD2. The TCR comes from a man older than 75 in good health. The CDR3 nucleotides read TGTGCCAGCAGTCCCCTTAGCGGGGGGGCGAATGAGCAGTTCTTC. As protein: CASSPLSGGANEQFF.